This passage covers 17 T cell receptor beta chains from one sample sequenced in a study of T cells after yellow fever vaccination. TCRdb redid the calling of the 5' RACE reads with MiXCR, one entry per CDR3 protein. The sample yields about 85,000 distinct CDR3 sequences, roughly 14% seen once. The sample consisted of CD8+ T cells not binding an NS4B(214-222) dextramer, sorted from PBMCs, taken roughly 20 days after the first yellow fever vaccination. The receptor source for this set is a man in his late teens or twenties who received the YFV17D yellow fever vaccine.

In its sample, this clonotype was seen a few times. The V and J genes are TRBV11-1 and TRBJ2-2; D gene uncertain. Trimming removed 5 bases from V and 9 bases from J, with 13 bases in between. This CDR3 has 13 amino acids. Germline CDR1 is SGHAT and CDR2 is FQDESV (reference sequence). CDR3 in DNA: TGTGCCAGCAGCACCCCAGAGTACTGGGAGCTGTTTTTT. Amino acids: CASSTPEYWELFF. Drawing the rest from reference TRBV11-1 and TRBJ2-2, the complete variable domain is EAEVAQSPRYKITEKSQAVAFWCDPISGHATLYWYRQILGQGPELLVQFQDESVVDDSQLPKDRFSAERLKGVDSTLKIQPAELGDSAMYLCASSTPEYWELFFGEGSRLTVL.

This clonotype was detected a few times. The J gene is TRBJ1-2, the V gene TRBV18, with a tentative D call TRBD1 (5 bases). Germline V gives CDR1 KGHSH, CDR2 LQKENI. Trimming left V 6 bases short and J 4 bases short, with 18 bases between. The length of the CDR3 is 15 residues. CDR3: CASSYLSQGIYGYTF. The CDR3 DNA follows: TGTGCCAGCTCCTACCTCTCCCAGGGTATCTATGGCTACACCTTC.

The rearrangement links TRBV4-1 to TRBJ2-1; 8 positions agree with TRBD2. The CDR3 runs to 17 residues. CDR1 is MGHRA and CDR2 is YSYEKL in the germline V gene. V dropped 0 bases and J dropped 0; count of bases not matched to a gene: 4. The CDR3: CASSQDRSGGSYNEQFF. CDR3 bases: TGCGCCAGCAGCCAAGATCGAAGCGGGGGCTCCTACAATGAGCAGTTCTTC.

This clonotype was found a few times. The gene calls are TRBV27 and TRBJ2-1; maybe TRBD1 (6 bases). The CDR3 is 16 amino acids. Trimming pared 5 bases from V and 0 bases from J, leaving 14 bases between. Germline V gives CDR1 MNHEY, CDR2 SMNVEV (reference sequence). In nucleotides, the CDR3 is TGTGCCAGCAGTAGCCACAGGGTGAGCTCCTACAATGAGCAGTTCTTC. This translates into CASSSHRVSSYNEQFF.

This clonotype was counted only a few times. This chain uses TRBV11-2 with TRBJ2-2; 8 bases align to TRBD1. V gave up 0 bases and J gave up 0 bases; unmatched junction bases: 3. CDR3 size: 17 residues. CDR1 is SGHAT and CDR2 is FQNNGV in the germline V gene. The CDR3 reads CASSLDPGQANTGELFF. The DNA of the CDR3 is TGTGCCAGCAGCTTAGACCCGGGACAGGCGAACACCGGGGAGCTGTTTTTT. Variable domain in full (rest from reference TRBV11-2 and TRBJ2-2): EAGVAQSPRYKIIEKRQSVAFWCNPISGHATLYWYQQILGQGPKLLIQFQNNGVVDDSQLPKDRFSAERLKGVDSTLKIQPAKLEDSAVYLCASSLDPGQANTGELFFGEGSRLTVL.

This clonotype occurred a few times. The CDR3 region has the DNA TGTGCCAGCAGTTACACCAGGGCTTACAATCAGCCCCAGCATTTT. It translates to CASSYTRAYNQPQHF. The chain joins TRBV6-2 or TRBV6-3 to TRBJ1-5, with D tentatively TRBD1 (5 bases). V lost 2 bases and J lost 3, with 11 bases in between. CDR3 size: 15 residues. Germline V gene data show CDR1 as MNHEY and CDR2 as SVGEGT.

CDR3: CASSQRGGSSYNEQFF. The CDR3 nucleotides read TGTGCCAGCTCTCAGCGGGGGGGAAGCTCCTACAATGAGCAGTTCTTC. J is TRBJ2-1 and V is TRBV27, with 10 nucleotides matching TRBD2. V shed 8 bases, J shed 0 bases, and the junction held 7 bases outside the gene matches. The CDR3 contains 16 residues. Germline CDR1 MNHEY, CDR2 SMNVEV (reference sequence).

This clonotype showed up many times. The chain couples TRBV7-9 to TRBJ1-2, with no clear D. Looked up from germline, CDR1 is SEHNR and CDR2 is FQNEAQ (reference sequence). Trimming took 1 base from V and 2 from J, leaving 8 bases between them. The CDR3 contains 14 residues. Here the CDR3 reads CASSLGTENYGYTF. CDR3 DNA sequence: TGTGCCAGCAGCTTAGGTACAGAGAACTATGGCTACACCTTC.

This chain joins TRBV7-3 and TRBJ2-1; D gene ambiguous. CDR1 SGHTA and CDR2 FQGTGA come from the germline V gene. Trimming pared 1 base from V and 3 bases from J, leaving 7 bases between. The CDR3 consists of 14 residues. The CDR3 region is CASSLNGGYNEQFF. The CDR3 DNA sequence: TGTGCCAGCAGCTTAAACGGCGGCTACAATGAGCAGTTCTTC.

The rearrangement uses TRBV3-1 and TRBJ2-3; 8 bases map to TRBD1. In germline, CDR1 is LGHDT, CDR2 YNNKEL (reference sequence). V was pared by 4 bases and J by 1 base, with 13 bases of the junction left unmatched. This CDR3 spans 18 amino acids. The CDR3 DNA follows: TGTGCCAGCAGCCCTCACAACGGCGGGACAGGAGGCACAGATACGCAGTATTTT. It yields the protein CASSPHNGGTGGTDTQYF.

The rearrangement uses TRBV7-2 and TRBJ2-7, with a weak D call TRBD2 (7 bases). This CDR3 region has 16 residues. With 5 bases removed from V and 6 bases from J, the gap between germline ends came to 23 bases. Germline V gene data show CDR1 as SGHTA and CDR2 as FQGNSA. The CDR3: CASSPLSRGGQGEQYF. As DNA, the CDR3 is TGTGCCAGCAGCCCCTTATCGAGGGGGGGCCAGGGCGAGCAGTACTTC.

This clonotype was observed a handful of times. The chain is built from TRBV4-3 and TRBJ2-3, with 12 bases lining up with TRBD2. V trimming: 3 bases; J trimming: 5 bases; junction bases outside the gene matches: 12. From germline, CDR1 is LGHNA and CDR2 YSLEER. This CDR3 has 18 residues. CDR3 nucleotides: TGCGCCAGCAGCCAGAGATCACTAGCGGGGGGCCTTGGAGATACGCAGTATTTT. Translating it yields CASSQRSLAGGLGDTQYF.

Remarks on this clonotype: A much larger clonotype is one base distant, so this may be a read error. V gene TRBV6-2 or TRBV6-3 combines with J gene TRBJ2-7, with D maybe TRBD1 (5 bases). This CDR3 comprises 14 residues. V shed 5 bases and J shed 3 bases, with 14 bases lying between them. From germline, CDR1 is MNHEY and CDR2 SVGEGT. The CDR3 DNA sequence: TGTGCCAGCAGTCCTCAGGGTAGAGGCTACGAGCAGTACGTC. Residues: CASSPQGRGYEQYV.

V is TRBV7-8 and J is TRBJ2-1; 9 positions agree with TRBD2. The ends lost 3 bases at V and 14 bases at J; junction bases unmatched: 5. This CDR3 spans 12 amino acids. The germline CDR1 and CDR2 sequences are SGHVS and FQNEAQ. CDR3 DNA: TGTGCCAGCAGCTTGGGACTAGCTATGAAGTTCTTC. It specifies CASSLGLAMKFF.

The chain has TRBV7-3 and TRBJ2-1; 9 bases align to TRBD2. The V gene's germline CDR1 is SGHTA and CDR2 FQGTGA. This CDR3 comprises 15 residues. V dropped 2 bases and J dropped 5; count of bases not matched to a gene: 4. CDR3 amino acids: CASSLSPSGDNEQFF. In nucleotides, the CDR3 is TGTGCCAGCAGCTTATCCCCTAGCGGGGACAATGAGCAGTTCTTC.

This clonotype was recorded a few times. The chain combines TRBV7-8 with TRBJ2-5; TRBD2 is a possible D gene (6 bases). V gave up 4 bases and J gave up 2 bases, with 8 bases separating them. This CDR3 has 13 amino acids. CDR1 is SGHVS and CDR2 is FQNEAQ in the germline V gene. The DNA for the CDR3 is TGTGCCAGCAGCTCCAGCGGGCAAGAGACCCAGTACTTC. This gives the protein CASSSSGQETQYF.

The table lists this clonotype with many counts. The V call is TRBV7-2, the J call TRBJ1-1; D is ambiguous. Germline V gives CDR1 SGHTA, CDR2 FQGNSA. The V and J ends lost 2 bases and 11 bases respectively, with 9 bases between them. The CDR3 is 11 residues long. CDR3: CASSLLTEAFF. In DNA form, the CDR3 reads TGTGCCAGCAGCTTACTGACCGAGGCTTTCTTT. Together with reference TRBV7-2 and TRBJ1-1, the CDR3 gives the full variable domain: GAGVSQSPSNKVTEKGKDVELRCDPISGHTALYWYRQSLGQGLEFLIYFQGNSAPDKSGLPSDRFSAERTGGSVSTLTIQRTQQEDSAVYLCASSLLTEAFFGQGTRLTVV.